This T cell receptor (beta chain) comes out of a study of T cell responses to AZD1222 COVID-19 vaccine. Study as a whole: Recipients boosted at about 4 weeks or about 12 weeks are pooled. Study outcomes and limitations: Possibly, clonal diversity was underestimated; donors were largely white British and included more females.

As to this clone: Its antigen is not known.

Produced via immunoSEQ multiplex PCR; TCRdb's table is partial and in-frame only. The top ten clones hold approximately 2.3% of a sample with roughly 150,000 clones, 92% of them seen once. This sequence was found in an adult in good health. The material sequenced was peripheral blood, taken on day 0 of AZD1222 vaccination.

The CDR3 bases are TGTGCCAGCATTCACCCCGGGACAGAGGGCAAGGGCTACACCTTC. Its protein product is CASIHPGTEGKGYTF. The genes are TRBV28 and TRBJ1-2; 7 positions match TRBD1. This CDR3 spans 15 amino acids. V lost 7 bases, J lost 8 bases, and 16 bases stayed unmatched. Germline V lookup: CDR1 MDHEN, CDR2 SYDVKM.